This T cell receptor beta chain was identified during a study of blood T cell repertoires in COVID-19. The wider study: There were acute and convalescent COVID-19 samples, and they came from the United States, Italy and Spain. PBMCs, B-cell-depleted T cells, or T cells provided the cDNA or gDNA that made up the material.

Sequenced by immunoSEQ multiplex PCR; TCRdb stores in-frame clones only, minus some. Found here are roughly 400,000 clones, approximately 89% of them singletons; the top ten hold just over 0.85%. Everyone who took part was about 18 to 90 years old, and they came from over 20 US areas. Sequenced: PBMCs or T cells enriched from blood (not recorded which). The TCR sequence derives from a woman aged 40-49 years who had been exposed to COVID-19.

The CDR3 is CATSRDHTDSEAFF. CDR3 coding DNA: TGTGCCACCAGCAGAGACCATACCGACAGTGAAGCTTTCTTT. V is TRBV15 and J is TRBJ1-1; D is possibly TRBD1 (5 bases). Germline CDR1 is LNHNV and CDR2 is YYDKDF (reference sequence). The CDR3 spans 14 residues. The V and J ends lost 0 bases and 7 bases respectively, with 12 bases between them.